This T cell receptor beta chain was captured in a study of T cell repertoires in cytomegalovirus infection. Overall study: Indicated by public TCR beta signatures were CMV infection and matching HLA type.

Overall study results and limits: CMV-specific HLA-C-restricted TCR beta clonotypes dominated the ex vivo response. The cumulative frequency of public TCR beta families distinguished individuals who carried CMV together with the relevant HLA.

Concerning this clonotype itself: Its specificity is not known.

Via MiXCR, TCRdb re-called the reads, giving one row per CDR3 protein. Among roughly 120,000 distinct CDR3 sequences listed, 25% to 35% were seen once. Germline lookup yields CDR1 SGHNT and CDR2 YYREEE (reference sequence). The junction had 3 bases not matched to a gene; V was cut back by 4 bases and J by 5 bases. This CDR3 region has 12 residues. The source of this sequence is a human donor in good health (CMV status not recorded). Some clones in this sample may be carry-over from other donors' samples. The chain joins TRBV5-4 to TRBJ2-7; TRBD2 matches at 7 bases. The source material was CD8+ T cells from cultured PBMCs, sampled from culture after CMV antigen stimulation. The CDR3 DNA reads as TGTGCCAGCAGCCCCGGGAGGCACGAGCAGTACTTC. This sequence encodes CASSPGRHEQYF.